This is a list of T cell receptor beta chains from one sample in a study of T cell changes during pregnancy in multiple sclerosis. Method: immunoSEQ multiplex PCR; TCRdb's copy keeps in-frame clones and lacks some. Among 45,000 to 70,000 clones listed, about 91% were seen once. The sequencing here drew on CD4+ T cells from peripheral blood mononuclear cells, taken in the second trimester of pregnancy. All receptors derive from a female donor with multiple sclerosis, enrolled in a pregnancy study. The CDR3 runs from the conserved cysteine through the conserved F or W. D genes are given only for firm matches. Part of the rows lack a size; the others show once, few, many or a class for expanded clones.

V gene,J gene,D gene,clone size,CDR3 protein,CDR3 DNA
TRBV5-1,TRBJ2-7,TRBD2,.,CASSLVDPGGAEQYF,TGCGCCAGCAGCTTAGTCGATCCGGGGGGAGCCGAGCAGTACTTC
TRBV5-1,TRBJ2-2,.,.,CASSQDRTGELFF,TGCGCCAGCAGCCAGGACAGAACCGGGGAGCTGTTTTTT
TRBV5-1,TRBJ2-7,.,.,CASSVSGPSYEQYF,TGCGCCAGCAGCGTAAGCGGCCCCTCCTACGAGCAGTACTTC
TRBV11-2,TRBJ2-3,.,.,CASSLGLERTQYF,TGTGCCAGCAGCCTGGGGTTGGAGCGGACGCAGTATTTT
TRBV28,TRBJ1-1,.,.,CASSPQLGLGTEAFF,TGTGCCAGCAGTCCCCAGTTGGGGCTCGGCACTGAAGCTTTCTTT
TRBV18,TRBJ1-1,TRBD1,.,CASSPWTGENTEAFF,TGTGCCAGCTCACCATGGACAGGGGAGAACACTGAAGCTTTCTTT
TRBV18,TRBJ2-3,TRBD2,.,CASSLRTSGSTDTQYF,TGTGCCAGCTCACTTAGGACTAGCGGGAGCACAGATACGCAGTATTTT
TRBV9,TRBJ2-7,.,.,CASSLRWEVHEQYF,TGTGCCAGCAGCCTCCGTTGGGAGGTCCACGAGCAGTACTTC
TRBV10-3,TRBJ2-7,TRBD2,.,CAISGQGLAGYEQYF,TGTGCCATCAGTGGACAGGGACTAGCGGGTTACGAGCAGTACTTC
TRBV28,TRBJ1-3,.,.,CASSFGGTGNTIYF,TGTGCCAGCAGTTTCGGGGGGACTGGAAACACCATATATTTT
TRBV11-2,TRBJ1-1,.,.,CASSMTGNTEAFF,TGTGCCAGCTCGATGACAGGGAACACTGAAGCTTTCTTT
TRBV15,TRBJ1-1,.,once,CATTRDTSKAFF,TGTGCCACCACACGGGACACCTCTAAAGCTTTCTTT
TRBV5-1,TRBJ2-3,TRBD1,.,CASSLGPGQGNPDTQYF,TGCGCCAGCAGCTTGGGGCCGGGACAGGGTAATCCAGATACGCAGTATTTT